This passage covers 31 T cell receptor beta chains from one sample sequenced in a study of shared T cell receptors in the human thymus. Assay: immunoSEQ multiplex PCR; the TCRdb copy retains only in-frame clones and omits some. The data show approximately 660,000 clones, roughly 90% seen once. These data also formed part of another study, on human thymus T cells.

The sequencing sample was made of thymocytes. These receptors came from a boy younger than two with a congenital heart defect.

The J gene is TRBJ2-7, the V gene TRBV4-2; 8 nucleotides agree with TRBD2. This CDR3 is built from 17 residues. V dropped 0 bases and J dropped 5; count of bases not matched to a gene: 12. CDR1 is LGHNA and CDR2 is YNFKEQ in the germline V gene. CDR3 nucleotides: TGTGCCAGCAGCCAAGACGTCGGGGGGGCCGCCGGGGACGAGCAGTACTTC. Its translation: CASSQDVGGAAGDEQYF.

This clone was recorded once. The chain links TRBV5-1 to TRBJ2-3; maybe TRBD2 (6 bases). Germline V lookup: CDR1 SGHRS, CDR2 YFSETQ. The germline V and J ends were trimmed by 2 bases and 0 bases, with 10 bases remaining between them. The CDR3 consists of 15 residues. The CDR3 coding sequence is TGCGCCAGCAGCTTTGCGGGAAGAAGCACAGATACGCAGTATTTT. It is translated as CASSFAGRSTDTQYF.

The chain carries TRBV7-9 and TRBJ2-1; 7 bases are a match to TRBD2. This CDR3 is built from 15 residues. Germline V CDR1 and CDR2: SEHNR, FQNEAQ (reference sequence). V gave up 3 bases and J gave up 7 bases; unmatched junction bases: 9. CDR3 DNA: TGTGCCAGCAGCTTTCTAGATTGGGAGGGGAATGAGCAGTTCTTC. This sequence encodes CASSFLDWEGNEQFF.

V gene TRBV28 combines with J gene TRBJ2-7; maybe TRBD2 (5 bases). V lost 4 bases to trimming and J lost 3 bases, with 25 bases between them. The germline V gene has CDR1 MDHEN and CDR2 SYDVKM. The length of the CDR3 is 18 residues. CDR3 sequence reads: CASSSPSNGLGRNYEQYF. The DNA for the CDR3 is TGTGCCAGCAGTTCCCCCTCTAATGGATTGGGGAGAAACTACGAGCAGTACTTC.

This clone occurred once. This sequence joins TRBV6-5 and TRBJ1-2; D is unclear. Germline values: CDR1 MNHEY, CDR2 SVGAGI. The CDR3 length is 14 residues. Trimming pared 6 bases from V and 5 bases from J, leaving 16 bases between. The CDR3 region is CASRSISGRYGYTF. The CDR3, as DNA: TGTGCCAGCAGAAGTATCTCGGGAAGATATGGCTACACCTTC.

With respect to this clone: Other nucleotide sequences from this sample produce the same CDR3. The genes are TRBV27 and TRBJ2-1, with D possibly being TRBD2 (5 bases). Germline values: CDR1 MNHEY, CDR2 SMNVEV (reference sequence). The V and J ends lost 2 bases and 3 bases respectively, with 5 bases between them. CDR3 length equals 13 residues. The DNA for the CDR3 is TGTGCCAGCAGTTTACGGGACTACAATGAGCAGTTCTTC. This gives the protein CASSLRDYNEQFF.

The V gene is TRBV5-4, the J gene TRBJ2-7; 10 nucleotides agree with TRBD1. CDR1 is SGHNT, CDR2 YYREEE, per germline (reference sequence). The length of the CDR3 is 15 residues. With 1 base clipped from V and 7 bases from J, the junction kept 8 bases outside the gene matches. CDR3 DNA sequence: TGTGCCAGCAGCTTGTGGCGACAGGGGGCTGGGGAGCAGTACTTC. Its translation is CASSLWRQGAGEQYF. Looking up the rest from reference TRBV5-4 and TRBJ2-7 gives the full variable domain: ETGVTQSPTHLIKTRGQQVTLRCSSQSGHNTVSWYQQALGQGPQFIFQYYREEENGRGNFPPRFSGLQFPNYSSELNVNALELDDSALYLCASSLWRQGAGEQYFGPGTRLTVT.

The chain joins TRBV6-6 to TRBJ1-4, with D possibly TRBD1 on 6 matching bases. Trimming pared 1 base from V and 8 bases from J, leaving 14 bases between. CDR3 length: 15 residues. Looked up from germline, CDR1 is MNHNY and CDR2 is SVGAGI (reference sequence). The CDR3 reads CASSYLTGLREKLFF. CDR3 DNA sequence: TGTGCCAGCAGTTACTTAACAGGGTTGAGGGAAAAACTGTTTTTT.

The genes are TRBV19 and TRBJ1-2; TRBD1 agrees at 9 bases. Germline CDR1 reads LNHDA; CDR2 reads SQIVND (reference sequence). This CDR3 has 15 amino acids. V shed 7 bases and J 8 bases; nucleotides not matched to a gene: 14. The CDR3 DNA reads as TGTGCCAGTACCAAGCAGGGGGACAGGGCATTGGGCTACACCTTC. Translation gives CASTKQGDRALGYTF. The whole variable domain, remainder taken from reference TRBV19 and TRBJ1-2, is DGGITQSPKYLFRKEGQNVTLSCEQNLNHDAMYWYRQDPGQGLRLIYYSQIVNDFQKGDIAEGYSVSREKKESFPLTVTSAQKNPTAFYLCASTKQGDRALGYTFGSGTRLTVV.

The V call is TRBV27, the J call TRBJ2-1, with D possibly TRBD2 on 6 matching bases. The CDR3 runs to 14 residues. Germline V CDR1 and CDR2: MNHEY, SMNVEV (reference sequence). The ends were cut back, 4 bases at V and 10 bases at J, with 17 bases in the middle. The CDR3 protein is CASSSDWRGGEQFF. In nucleotides, the CDR3 is TGTGCCAGCAGTTCGGACTGGAGGGGTGGGGAGCAGTTCTTC.

The chain recombines TRBV6-5 with TRBJ1-2; the D is unclear. Trimming shortened V by 2 bases and J by 0 bases, and 10 bases separated the two germline ends. Germline V CDR1 and CDR2: MNHEY, SVGAGI. The CDR3 length is 15 residues. The CDR3 loop is CASSYGGVTNYGYTF. CDR3 bases: TGTGCCAGCAGTTACGGCGGGGTGACTAACTATGGCTACACCTTC.

This clone was counted a single time. The V and J genes are TRBV7-9 and TRBJ2-1; 7 bases fit TRBD2. The CDR3 is made up of 16 amino acids. With V trimmed by 5 bases and J by 0 bases, 7 bases remained unmatched. CDR1 and CDR2 (germline): SEHNR, FQNEAQ (reference sequence). The CDR3 DNA follows: TGTGCCAGCAGCATTTCCGGGGGGAGCTCCTACAATGAGCAGTTCTTC. This gives the protein CASSISGGSSYNEQFF.

V and J are TRBV30 and TRBJ1-2; D is unclear. V lost 0 bases and J lost 0, with 14 bases in between. Germline V lookup: CDR1 GTSNPN, CDR2 SVGIG (reference sequence). The CDR3 length is 16 residues. The CDR3 is CAWSVQARATNYGYTF. The CDR3 nucleotides read TGTGCCTGGAGTGTACAAGCGAGGGCGACTAACTATGGCTACACCTTC.

CDR3 residues: CASSEGQGSQETQYF. The CDR3 nucleotides are TGTGCCAGCAGTGAGGGACAGGGTAGCCAAGAGACCCAGTACTTC. V is TRBV28 and J is TRBJ2-5; 9 nucleotides align to TRBD1. Germline V gene lookup returns CDR1 MDHEN and CDR2 SYDVKM. This CDR3 is built from 15 residues. V lost 5 bases and J lost 1; bases outside the gene matches: 5.

This rearrangement joins TRBV27 to TRBJ2-7; D is unresolved. V dropped 6 bases and J dropped 5 bases, with 8 bases sitting between them. The CDR3 loop spans 11 amino acids. Germline V lookup: CDR1 MNHEY, CDR2 SMNVEV (reference sequence). Here the CDR3 reads CASRGGHEQYF. The CDR3 coding sequence is TGTGCCAGCAGGGGTGGGCACGAGCAGTACTTC.

This chain connects TRBV15 to TRBJ2-7; 11 nucleotides agree with TRBD2. The CDR3 is made up of 16 amino acids. V lost 3 bases to trimming and J lost 3 bases; unmatched junction nucleotides: 7. Germline V CDR1 and CDR2: LNHNV, YYDKDF (reference sequence). CDR3 amino acids: CATSSITGTSGYEQYF. The CDR3 DNA is TGTGCCACCAGCAGCATAACCGGGACTAGCGGCTACGAGCAGTACTTC.

The J gene is TRBJ2-7, the V gene TRBV2, with 7 bases lining up with TRBD1. From germline, CDR1 is SNHLY and CDR2 FYNNEI. CDR3 size: 14 residues. V dropped 5 bases and J dropped 1; count of bases not matched to a gene: 5. CDR3 nucleotide sequence: TGTGCCAGCAGTTCGGGGACAGCATCCTACGAGCAGTACTTC. The encoded protein is CASSSGTASYEQYF.

With regard to this clone: The sample carries other DNA sequences with the same CDR3. V is TRBV5-1 and J is TRBJ2-5; TRBD2 matches 7 bases. V shed 4 bases, J shed 0 bases, and the junction held 18 bases outside the gene matches. CDR1 SGHRS and CDR2 YFSETQ come from the germline V gene. The CDR3 contains 19 residues. CDR3 in DNA: TGCGCCAGCAGCCCGGGGACCAGCGGGGACCCTCAGTACCAAGAGACCCAGTACTTC. It translates to CASSPGTSGDPQYQETQYF.

As to this clone: Other DNA sequences in this sample translate to the same CDR3. This rearrangement joins TRBV27 to TRBJ2-7, with D uncertain. In germline, CDR1 is MNHEY, CDR2 SMNVEV (reference sequence). There are 13 residues in the CDR3. The germline V and J ends were trimmed by 4 bases and 1 base, with 8 bases remaining between them. The CDR3 region is CASSSGSSYEQYF. The CDR3 DNA sequence: TGTGCCAGCAGTTCAGGATCGTCCTACGAGCAGTACTTC.

This clone has a single count. The CDR3 spells CASRGPRDRSTDTQYF. The CDR3 nucleotides read TGTGCCAGTAGAGGCCCCCGGGACAGAAGCACAGATACGCAGTATTTT. The chain recombines TRBV19 with TRBJ2-3; 7 nucleotides align to TRBD1. The CDR3 consists of 16 residues. V lost 6 bases and J lost 0; bases outside the gene matches: 9. Germline CDR1 reads LNHDA; CDR2 reads SQIVND (reference sequence). Filled out from reference TRBV19 and TRBJ2-3, the complete variable domain reads DGGITQSPKYLFRKEGQNVTLSCEQNLNHDAMYWYRQDPGQGLRLIYYSQIVNDFQKGDIAEGYSVSREKKESFPLTVTSAQKNPTAFYLCASRGPRDRSTDTQYFGPGTRLTVL.

The V and J genes are TRBV28 and TRBJ1-5; 11 positions match TRBD1. The CDR3 totals 19 residues. Germline V gene sequence: CDR1 MDHEN, CDR2 SYDVKM. The ends lost 6 bases at V and 0 bases at J; junction bases unmatched: 13. DNA for the CDR3: TGTGCCAGCAGGGACCGGGACAGGGGGAACGGGTATAGCAATCAGCCCCAGCATTTT. Its protein product is CASRDRDRGNGYSNQPQHF.

This clone was seen just once. This chain uses TRBV9 with TRBJ2-7; D is unresolved. Per germline, CDR1 SGDLS and CDR2 YYNGEE. Trimming removed 4 bases from V and 0 bases from J, with 11 bases in between. This CDR3 is built from 14 residues. CDR3 sequence reads: CASSRPDFSYEQYF. CDR3 sequence (DNA): TGTGCCAGCAGCCGACCAGACTTCTCCTACGAGCAGTACTTC.

The CDR3 sequence is CASSEKGTTYEQYF. Here the CDR3 DNA reads TGTGCCAGCAGCGAGAAGGGGACTACCTACGAGCAGTACTTC. This chain joins TRBV9 and TRBJ2-7, with 7 bases aligning to TRBD2. The CDR3 sequence is 14 residues long. The V segment lost 3 bases and the J segment 2 bases; nucleotides outside the gene matches: 5. The V gene's germline CDR1 is SGDLS and CDR2 YYNGEE.

The chain is built from TRBV5-6 and TRBJ2-7; TRBD2 is a possible D gene (5 bases). There are 15 residues in the CDR3. Trimming pared 0 bases from V and 3 bases from J, leaving 13 bases between. In germline, CDR1 is SGHDT, CDR2 YYEEEE. In nucleotides, the CDR3 is TGTGCCAGCAGCTTGGCAGCAGGAGGTCGCTACGAGCAGTACTTC. It yields the protein CASSLAAGGRYEQYF. Full variable domain (missing parts from reference TRBV5-6 and TRBJ2-7): DAGVTQSPTHLIKTRGQQVTLRCSPKSGHDTVSWYQQALGQGPQFIFQYYEEEERQRGNFPDRFSGHQFPNYSSELNVNALLLGDSALYLCASSLAAGGRYEQYFGPGTRLTVT.

As concerns this clone: Other DNA sequences in the same sample also yield this CDR3. The V call is TRBV2, the J call TRBJ2-7, with D possibly TRBD1 on 6 matching bases. This CDR3 comprises 16 residues. Germline V gene lookup returns CDR1 SNHLY and CDR2 FYNNEI. The V gene lost 8 bases and the J gene lost 1 base, with 21 bases spanning the gap. The CDR3 loop reads CASAPQGQLASYEQYF. Written as DNA, the CDR3 is TGTGCCAGCGCCCCTCAGGGGCAGCTCGCATCCTACGAGCAGTACTTC.

CDR3 DNA sequence: TGCGCCAGCAGCTTCCCCCGACTAGCGGGCACAGATACGCAGTATTTT. This gives the protein CASSFPRLAGTDTQYF. The rearrangement uses TRBV4-3 and TRBJ2-3; 9 positions match TRBD2. The CDR3 sequence is 16 residues long. V lost 5 bases and J lost 1; bases outside the gene matches: 7. CDR1 LGHNA and CDR2 YSLEER come from the germline V gene.

The CDR3 loop reads CASSQDREGEKLFF. The CDR3 DNA reads TGTGCCAGCAGTCAGGACAGGGAAGGTGAAAAACTGTTTTTT. The chain uses TRBV6-5 and TRBJ1-4, with 8 nucleotides matching TRBD1. Germline V gene data show CDR1 as MNHEY and CDR2 as SVGAGI. The ends lost 5 bases at V and 7 bases at J; junction bases unmatched: 6. The length of the CDR3 is 14 residues.

The CDR3 sequence is CASSLPTGAPSFYEQYF. The CDR3 coding sequence is TGCGCCAGCAGCCTACCGACAGGGGCCCCTTCGTTTTACGAGCAGTACTTC. This sequence joins TRBV5-1 and TRBJ2-7; 8 nucleotides line up with TRBD1. With V trimmed by 4 bases and J by 4 bases, 16 bases remained unmatched. The CDR3 sequence is 17 residues long. The germline gives CDR1 SGHRS, CDR2 YFSETQ.

The gene calls are TRBV11-3 and TRBJ2-7; 8 nucleotides match TRBD1. Losses at the gene ends were 5 bases for V and 7 bases for J; bases not matched to a gene: 10. The CDR3 sequence is 14 residues long. The germline V gene encodes CDR1 SGHNT and CDR2 YENEEA. The CDR3 DNA sequence: TGTGCCAGCAGCCCCGGGACAGGCTCGGAAGAGCAGTACTTC. Protein: CASSPGTGSEEQYF.

The rearrangement uses TRBV6-1 and TRBJ2-7, with 10 bases aligning to TRBD1. After removal of 4 bases from V and 2 bases from J, the junction contained 2 bases not matched to a gene. The CDR3 has 14 amino acids. Germline CDR1 MNHNS, CDR2 SASEGT. This chain's CDR3 is CASSAGTGAYEQYF. The CDR3 coding sequence is TGTGCCAGCAGTGCCGGGACAGGGGCCTACGAGCAGTACTTC.

The genes are TRBV2 and TRBJ1-2; TRBD1 matches 9 bases. The V segment lost 6 bases and the J segment 8 bases; nucleotides outside the gene matches: 10. Germline CDR1 reads SNHLY; CDR2 reads FYNNEI. This CDR3 region has 14 residues. CDR3 nucleotides: TGTGCCAGCAGAGTCCGGGACAGGGTTAGGGGCTACACCTTC. It yields the protein CASRVRDRVRGYTF.